The clone carrying this T cell receptor (beta chain) has just one count. This sample was taken from a study of blood T cell repertoires in COVID-19. Turning to the study itself: The analysed material was cDNA or gDNA that came from T cells, B-cell-depleted T cells, or PBMCs.

Repertoires were generated with immunoSEQ multiplex PCR, while TCRdb's copy carries only in-frame clones and drops some. Seen here are about 260,000 clones, roughly 87% observed once, and the top ten hold roughly 2.2%. Deletions cut 3 bases from V and 5 bases from J, with 16 bases between. Per the germline V gene, CDR1 is LNHDA and CDR2 is SQIVND (reference sequence). This CDR3 region has 15 residues. This sequence joins TRBV19 and TRBJ1-2; D perhaps matches TRBD1 (5 bases). The specimen was peripheral blood. This TCR derives from a woman between 45 and 60 years old who had recovered from COVID-19. CDR3: CASSIYGASTYGYTF. The CDR3 coding sequence is TGTGCCAGTAGTATCTATGGGGCCTCCACTTATGGCTACACCTTC.